A single sample is the source of the 16 T cell receptor beta chains below, sequenced in a study of cytomegalovirus exposure and HLA in healthy donors. The PCR made use of 60 Vbeta and 13 Jbeta primers. Only in-frame clones appear in the TCRdb table, and some are missing; sequencing was by immunoSEQ multiplex PCR. This sample's clone table lists 150,000 or so clones. Sequencing was performed on PBMCs. These receptor sequences come from a woman aged 45-65 years in good health and CMV-seronegative.

The chain has TRBV30 and TRBJ1-2; D remains unclear. CDR3 length: 11 residues. Germline V gives CDR1 GTSNPN, CDR2 SVGIG (reference sequence). V lost 8 bases to trimming and J lost 4 bases, with 11 bases between them. DNA of the CDR3: TGTGCCCACGGGAGTGCCTATGGCTACACCTTC. The encoded protein is CAHGSAYGYTF.

V usage is TRBV11-1 and J usage is TRBJ2-7; tentative D call: TRBD1 (6 bases). The germline V gene encodes CDR1 SGHAT and CDR2 FQDESV (reference sequence). Trimming took 5 bases from V and 0 from J, leaving 11 bases between them. CDR3 length equals 14 residues. The CDR3 sequence: CASSAQGDSYEQYF. CDR3 nucleotides: TGTGCCAGCAGCGCACAGGGAGACTCCTACGAGCAGTACTTC.

The chain employs TRBV5-1 and TRBJ2-5, with D perhaps TRBD1 (6 bases). The CDR3 totals 19 residues. Trimming pared 1 base from V and 3 bases from J, leaving 25 bases between. Germline-derived CDR1 and CDR2 are SGHRS and YFSETQ. In DNA form, the CDR3 reads TGCGCCAGCAGCTTGACCGCAACCGGCAGCATGGCAGGGGAAGAGACCCAGTACTTC. This gives the protein CASSLTATGSMAGEETQYF.

V usage is TRBV2 and J usage is TRBJ2-7; D perhaps matches TRBD1 (7 bases). This CDR3 has 15 residues. Per the germline V gene, CDR1 is SNHLY and CDR2 is FYNNEI. Trimming cost V 1 base and J 1 base, with 11 bases left between them. The CDR3 spells CASSEGAGGSYEQYF. For the CDR3, the DNA is TGTGCCAGCAGTGAAGGGGCAGGGGGGTCCTACGAGCAGTACTTC.

The chain is built from TRBV29-1 and TRBJ2-7; 7 nucleotides line up with TRBD1. This CDR3 contains 13 residues. Germline values: CDR1 SQVTM, CDR2 ANQGSEA. V was pared by 7 bases and J by 0 bases, with 6 bases of the junction left unmatched. CDR3 in amino acids: CSGRQGSSYEQYF. The CDR3 nucleotides read TGCAGCGGGAGACAGGGCAGCTCCTACGAGCAGTACTTC.

V gene TRBV28 combines with J gene TRBJ1-5, with D maybe TRBD1 (5 bases). The CDR3 loop spans 15 amino acids. Germline-derived CDR1 and CDR2 are MDHEN and SYDVKM. The V gene lost 2 bases and the J gene lost 6 bases, with 14 bases spanning the gap. This CDR3 is CASSLGPRVPQPQHF. The CDR3 nucleotides are TGTGCCAGCAGTTTAGGGCCCAGGGTGCCTCAGCCCCAGCATTTT.

This chain links TRBV9 with TRBJ2-2; TRBD2 is a possible D gene (5 bases). This CDR3 is built from 15 residues. Between the trimmed V and J ends, which lost 1 base and 1 base, there was a span of 8 bases. Germline V gives CDR1 SGDLS, CDR2 YYNGEE. The CDR3 nucleotides are TGTGCCAGCAGCGTAAAAAGCGGGAACACCGGGGAGCTGTTTTTT. Translating it yields CASSVKSGNTGELFF.

This chain links TRBV19 with TRBJ1-2; D is unclear. This CDR3 is 15 amino acids long. Germline V gives CDR1 LNHDA, CDR2 SQIVND (reference sequence). Trimming stripped 4 bases from V and 5 bases from J, with 17 bases between. The CDR3 region has the DNA TGTGCCAGTAGTAGCTCGGCGGATTCTCGTTATGGCTACACCTTC. Translation: CASSSSADSRYGYTF.

Here the CDR3 DNA reads TGTGCCAGCAGCCACGGGACTAGCGTATCGAACACCGGGGAGCTGTTTTTT. It specifies CASSHGTSVSNTGELFF. V gene TRBV11-3 combines with J gene TRBJ2-2; 10 bases are shared with TRBD2. Germline assignment: CDR1 SGHNT and CDR2 YENEEA. CDR3 length: 17 residues. V lost 5 bases, J lost 0 bases, and 6 bases stayed unmatched.

CDR3 sequence reads: CASSETTSAYNEQFF. The CDR3 DNA reads as TGTGCCAGCAGTGAAACTACTAGCGCGTACAATGAGCAGTTCTTC. The gene calls are TRBV6-1 and TRBJ2-1, with 7 bases fitting TRBD2. The germline V gene encodes CDR1 MNHNS and CDR2 SASEGT. V dropped 2 bases and J dropped 4; count of bases not matched to a gene: 5. The CDR3 spans 15 residues.

The genes are TRBV30 and TRBJ1-2; weak D call: TRBD1 (5 bases). The germline gives CDR1 GTSNPN, CDR2 SVGIG (reference sequence). The CDR3 sequence is 11 residues long. Deletions cut 4 bases from V and 8 bases from J, with 11 bases between. This CDR3 is CAWKTGYGYTF. Here the CDR3 DNA reads TGTGCCTGGAAAACAGGTTACGGCTACACCTTC.

The chain carries TRBV6-5 and TRBJ1-2; 9 bases are shared with TRBD1. From germline, CDR1 is MNHEY and CDR2 SVGAGI. The J segment lost 4 bases and the V segment lost 2 bases, leaving 5 bases of the junction unmatched. CDR3 length equals 15 residues. CDR3 DNA: TGTGCCAGCAGTTACCGGGGACAGGGCGCCTATGGCTACACCTTC. Its translation: CASSYRGQGAYGYTF.

The V and J genes are TRBV7-9 and TRBJ2-3; 8 nucleotides align to TRBD1. CDR1 and CDR2 from the germline V gene are SEHNR and FQNEAQ (reference sequence). This CDR3 is 15 amino acids long. V lost 1 base, J lost 2 bases, and 2 bases stayed unmatched. The CDR3 region has the DNA TGTGCCAGCAGCTTAGACAGGGGGACCACAGATACGCAGTATTTT. Amino acids: CASSLDRGTTDTQYF.

This chain uses TRBV5-1 with TRBJ2-2, with 11 bases lining up with TRBD1. Trimming cost V 7 bases and J 1 base; bases outside gene matches: 0. Germline assignment: CDR1 SGHRS and CDR2 YFSETQ. This CDR3 is 14 amino acids long. CDR3: CASGTGGNTGELFF. The CDR3 region has the DNA TGCGCCAGCGGGACAGGGGGGAACACCGGGGAGCTGTTTTTT. Together with reference TRBV5-1 and TRBJ2-2, the CDR3 gives the full variable domain: KAGVTQTPRYLIKTRGQQVTLSCSPISGHRSVSWYQQTPGQGLQFLFEYFSETQRNKGNFPGRFSGRQFSNSRSEMNVSTLELGDSALYLCASGTGGNTGELFFGEGSRLTVL.

The chain couples TRBV7-9 to TRBJ2-5; TRBD2 is a possible D gene (5 bases). This CDR3 has 15 amino acids. Between the trimmed V and J ends, which lost 1 base and 3 bases, there was a span of 12 bases. Germline V CDR1 and CDR2: SEHNR, FQNEAQ (reference sequence). The CDR3 bases are TGTGCCAGCAGCTTAGATACGGGATATGAAGAGACCCAGTACTTC. It encodes CASSLDTGYEETQYF.

The rearrangement uses TRBV6-1 and TRBJ1-2; 10 bases map to TRBD1. The CDR3 consists of 14 residues. V lost 6 bases to trimming and J lost 5 bases; unmatched junction nucleotides: 6. Germline assignment: CDR1 MNHNS and CDR2 SASEGT. CDR3 coding DNA: TGTGCCAGCAGGGGCGGGACAGGGGTTTATGGCTACACCTTC. Protein product: CASRGGTGVYGYTF.